This entry lists 15 T cell receptor beta chains sequenced from one sample in a study of T cell repertoires in cytomegalovirus infection. Antigens of these TCRs are unknown. TCRdb recomputed calls from the reads with MiXCR, one row per CDR3 protein. The table lists about 700,000 distinct CDR3 sequences, approximately 33% of them singletons, with 15% to 20% in the top ten. Sequenced material: cultured PBMCs, taken from culture after CMV antigen stimulation. Receptors originate from a human donor in good health (CMV status not recorded). Some clones in this sample may be carry-over from other donors' samples.

This clonotype was picked up many times. V gene TRBV7-2 combines with J gene TRBJ2-7; 8 bases align to TRBD2. Germline V lookup: CDR1 SGHTA, CDR2 FQGNSA. Germline trimming cut 5 bases from V and 1 base from J; bases unmatched to any gene: 7. The CDR3 covers 15 residues. The CDR3 coding sequence is TGTGCCAGCAGCCTACGGGGGGGCGCTTCCTACGAGCAGTACTTC. Translating it yields CASSLRGGASYEQYF.

The gene calls are TRBV7-2 and TRBJ2-5; 14 nucleotides line up with TRBD2. V lost 7 bases and J lost 3; bases outside the gene matches: 7. The CDR3 is made up of 16 amino acids. Germline values: CDR1 SGHTA, CDR2 FQGNSA. The CDR3 loop reads CASTQTGLAGEETQYF. The CDR3 DNA is TGTGCCAGCACCCAAACGGGACTAGCGGGGGAAGAGACCCAGTACTTC.

This clonotype has a handful of counts. V usage is TRBV6-1 and J usage is TRBJ2-4, with 8 bases matching TRBD1. Germline CDR1 MNHNS, CDR2 SASEGT. The CDR3 runs to 17 residues. After removal of 2 bases from V and 7 bases from J, the junction contained 13 bases not matched to a gene. CDR3 residues: CASSEHLTGDGGNIQYF. CDR3 nucleotide sequence: TGTGCCAGCAGTGAACACCTGACAGGGGACGGGGGTAACATTCAGTACTTC.

Note on this clonotype: Mismatch with germline at one junction end may stem from a read error. V is TRBV23-1 and J is TRBJ2-7; no definite D call. TRBV23-1 counts as an open reading frame of uncertain function. CDR3 length: 9 residues. The DNA for the CDR3 is TGCGCCAGCAGTCAATGCCCGGAATTC. Translated, it gives CASSQCPEF.

This clonotype was picked up a small number of times. The gene calls are TRBV2 and TRBJ2-1, with a weak D call TRBD1 (6 bases). Trimming shortened V by 5 bases and J by 5 bases, and 10 bases separated the two germline ends. In germline, CDR1 is SNHLY, CDR2 FYNNEI. CDR3 length: 13 amino acids. The CDR3 bases are TGTGCCAGCAGTACTAGACAGGACAATGAGCAGTTCTTC. Amino acids: CASSTRQDNEQFF.

The chain joins TRBV6-6 to TRBJ1-1; D gene unclear. Trimming pared 2 bases from V and 4 bases from J, leaving 8 bases between. The CDR3 runs 13 residues. Germline CDR1 is MNHNY and CDR2 is SVGAGI (reference sequence). The chain's CDR3 is CASSYVKCTEAFF. The DNA of the CDR3 is TGTGCCAGCAGTTACGTTAAGTGCACTGAAGCTTTCTTT.

The sample holds a few counts of this clonotype. The chain carries TRBV7-6 and TRBJ2-1, with TRBD2 identical over 12 bases. Germline V gene lookup returns CDR1 SGHVS and CDR2 FNYEAQ. Losses at the gene ends were 5 bases for V and 7 bases for J; bases not matched to a gene: 6. CDR3 length equals 15 residues. This chain's CDR3 is CASSRGLAGLNEQFF. The CDR3 DNA follows: TGTGCCAGCAGCCGCGGACTAGCGGGATTGAATGAGCAGTTCTTC.

The chain has TRBV4-1 and TRBJ1-1; tentative D call: TRBD1 (5 bases). The CDR3 sequence is 15 residues long. Germline V lookup: CDR1 MGHRA, CDR2 YSYEKL. Trimming shortened V by 1 base and J by 4 bases, and 13 bases separated the two germline ends. The CDR3 DNA reads TGCGCCAGCAGCCAAGGCTGGGGGGAGGTCACTGAAGCTTTCTTT. Protein sequence: CASSQGWGEVTEAFF.

The chain has TRBV5-6 and TRBJ2-3, with D tentatively TRBD2 (6 bases). The CDR3 sequence is 12 residues long. With 1 base removed from V and 10 bases from J, the gap between germline ends came to 10 bases. Germline assignment: CDR1 SGHDT and CDR2 YYEEEE. CDR3 nucleotide sequence: TGTGCCAGCAGCTTGCCGTCTAGCGCGCAGTATTTT. This sequence encodes CASSLPSSAQYF.

V and J are TRBV12-3 or TRBV12-4 and TRBJ2-3, with D perhaps TRBD1 (6 bases). V was shortened by 11 bases and J by 4 bases, with 22 bases between the two germline ends. CDR3 length equals 15 residues. This chain's CDR3 is CASYFSRGRADTQYF. CDR3 DNA sequence: TGTGCCTCCTACTTCTCCAGGGGCCGGGCAGATACGCAGTATTTT.

Only a few counts were recorded for this clonotype. The chain couples TRBV7-9 to TRBJ2-1; 7 bases are a match to TRBD2. Trimming cost V 6 bases and J 7 bases; bases outside gene matches: 12. Germline lookup yields CDR1 SEHNR and CDR2 FQNEAQ (reference sequence). The CDR3 has 15 residues. CDR3 protein: CASRGALAIMNEQFF. The CDR3 coding sequence is TGTGCCAGCAGGGGAGCACTAGCGATTATGAATGAGCAGTTCTTC.

The V call is TRBV19, the J call TRBJ1-3; D not resolved. The CDR3 loop spans 13 amino acids. V lost 8 bases and J 0 bases, leaving 8 bases between the germline ends. Looked up from germline, CDR1 is LNHDA and CDR2 is SQIVND (reference sequence). The CDR3 region is CASRKPSGNTIYF. The DNA of the CDR3 is TGTGCCAGTCGGAAGCCCTCTGGAAACACCATATATTTT. Filled out from reference TRBV19 and TRBJ1-3, the complete variable domain reads DGGITQSPKYLFRKEGQNVTLSCEQNLNHDAMYWYRQDPGQGLRLIYYSQIVNDFQKGDIAEGYSVSREKKESFPLTVTSAQKNPTAFYLCASRKPSGNTIYFGEGSWLTVV.

The chain recombines TRBV11-3 with TRBJ2-3; weak D call: TRBD1 (6 bases). The V end was cut by 2 bases, the J end by 2 bases, with 17 bases between. The CDR3 has 17 residues. Germline V gives CDR1 SGHNT, CDR2 YENEEA. The chain's CDR3 is CASSLRGQGPTTDTQYF. The CDR3 bases are TGTGCCAGCAGCTTACGAGGCCAGGGGCCAACCACAGATACGCAGTATTTT.

This rearrangement joins TRBV20-1 to TRBJ1-1; D gene ambiguous. There are 14 residues in the CDR3. Germline values: CDR1 DFQATT, CDR2 SNEGSKA (reference sequence). Trimming took off 1 base at V and 0 bases at J, with 9 bases between the two ends. The CDR3 reads CSARASAMNTEAFF. DNA for the CDR3: TGCAGTGCTAGAGCATCTGCAATGAACACTGAAGCTTTCTTT.

The V gene is TRBV4-2, the J gene TRBJ1-2; the D is unclear. The CDR3 runs to 15 residues. V shed 0 bases and J shed 5 bases, with 13 bases lying between them. Germline V lookup: CDR1 LGHNA, CDR2 YNFKEQ. CDR3 in amino acids: CASSQDRGFRYGYTF. CDR3 coding DNA: TGTGCCAGCAGCCAAGATCGAGGGTTTAGGTATGGCTACACCTTC.